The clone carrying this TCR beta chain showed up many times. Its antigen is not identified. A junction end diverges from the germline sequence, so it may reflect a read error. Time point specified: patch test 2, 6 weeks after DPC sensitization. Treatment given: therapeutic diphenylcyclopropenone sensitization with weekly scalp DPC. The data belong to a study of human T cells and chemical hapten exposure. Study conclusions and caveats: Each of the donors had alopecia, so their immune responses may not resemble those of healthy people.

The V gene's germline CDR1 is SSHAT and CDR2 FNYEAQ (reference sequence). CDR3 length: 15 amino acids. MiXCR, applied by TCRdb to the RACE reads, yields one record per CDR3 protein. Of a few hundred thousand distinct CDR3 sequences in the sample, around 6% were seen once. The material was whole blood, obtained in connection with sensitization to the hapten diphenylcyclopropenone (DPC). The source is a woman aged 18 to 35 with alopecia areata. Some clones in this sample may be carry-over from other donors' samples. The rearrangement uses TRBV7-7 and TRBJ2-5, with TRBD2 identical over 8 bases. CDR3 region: CASSLAGGIQETQYF. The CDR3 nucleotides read TGTGCTAGCAGCTTGGCGGGGGGAATCCAAGAGACCCAGTACTTC.